This T cell receptor (beta chain) was documented in a study of blood T cells in healthy people across ages. For the second PCR, which ran for about 7 to 11 cycles, a sample-barcoded 5' primer and a J-beta primer mix were used. Via MiXCR, TCRdb re-called the 5' RACE reads, giving one row per CDR3 protein. The data show about 970,000 distinct CDR3 sequences, with 45% to 60% seen just once and roughly 23% held by the top ten. The CDR3 is made up of 15 amino acids. Germline CDR1 is SGHTA and CDR2 is FQGNSA. This clonotype appeared a single time. At one end the junction does not follow the germline gene, possibly because of a read error.

Material for sequencing was blood. This chain links TRBV7-2 with TRBJ2-4; D might be TRBD1 (5 bases). The TCR was taken from a woman aged 55-69 years in good health. The chain's CDR3 is CASSLRRVGKSIQYF. Written as DNA, the CDR3 is TGTGCCAGCAGCTTACGCAGGGTAGGAAAAAGCATTCAGTACTTC.